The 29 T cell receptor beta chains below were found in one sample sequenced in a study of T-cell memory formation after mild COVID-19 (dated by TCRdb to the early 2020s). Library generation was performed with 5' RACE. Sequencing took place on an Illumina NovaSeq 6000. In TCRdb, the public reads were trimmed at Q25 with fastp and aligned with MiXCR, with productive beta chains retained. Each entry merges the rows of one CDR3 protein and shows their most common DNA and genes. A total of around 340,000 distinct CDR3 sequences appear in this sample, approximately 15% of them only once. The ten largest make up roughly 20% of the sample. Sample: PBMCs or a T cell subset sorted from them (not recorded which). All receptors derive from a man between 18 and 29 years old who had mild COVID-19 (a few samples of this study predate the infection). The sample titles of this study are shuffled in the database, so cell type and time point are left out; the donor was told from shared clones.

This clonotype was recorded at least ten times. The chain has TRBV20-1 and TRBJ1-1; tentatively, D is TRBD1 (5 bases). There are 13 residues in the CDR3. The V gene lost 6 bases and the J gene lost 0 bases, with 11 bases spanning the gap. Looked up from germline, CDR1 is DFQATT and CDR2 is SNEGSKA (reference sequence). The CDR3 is CSAETAMNTEAFF. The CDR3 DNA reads TGCAGTGCCGAGACAGCTATGAACACTGAAGCTTTCTTT.

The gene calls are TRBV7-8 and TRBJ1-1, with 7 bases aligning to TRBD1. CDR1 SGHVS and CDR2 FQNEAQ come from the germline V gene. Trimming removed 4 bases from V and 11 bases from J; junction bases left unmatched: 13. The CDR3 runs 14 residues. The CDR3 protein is CASSSGVTGASAFF. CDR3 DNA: TGTGCCAGCAGCTCCGGAGTAACAGGGGCCTCGGCTTTCTTT.

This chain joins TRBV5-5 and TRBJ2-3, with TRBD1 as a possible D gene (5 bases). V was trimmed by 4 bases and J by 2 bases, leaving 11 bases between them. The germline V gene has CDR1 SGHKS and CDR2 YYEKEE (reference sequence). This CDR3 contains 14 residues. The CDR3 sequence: CASSPGAPTDTQYF. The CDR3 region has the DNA TGTGCCAGCAGCCCTGGGGCTCCCACAGATACGCAGTATTTT.

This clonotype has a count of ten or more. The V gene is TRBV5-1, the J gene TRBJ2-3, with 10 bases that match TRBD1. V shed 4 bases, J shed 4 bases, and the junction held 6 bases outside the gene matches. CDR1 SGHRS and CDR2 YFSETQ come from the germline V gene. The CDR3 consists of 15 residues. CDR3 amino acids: CASSPGTGDSDTQYF. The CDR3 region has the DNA TGCGCCAGCAGCCCCGGGACAGGGGATTCAGATACGCAGTATTTT.

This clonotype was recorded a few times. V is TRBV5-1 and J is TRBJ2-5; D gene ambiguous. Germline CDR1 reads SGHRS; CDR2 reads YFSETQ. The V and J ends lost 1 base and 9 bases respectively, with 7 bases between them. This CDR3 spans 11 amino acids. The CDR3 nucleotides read TGCGCCAGCAGCTTGACCGAGGCCCAGTACTTC. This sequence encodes CASSLTEAQYF.

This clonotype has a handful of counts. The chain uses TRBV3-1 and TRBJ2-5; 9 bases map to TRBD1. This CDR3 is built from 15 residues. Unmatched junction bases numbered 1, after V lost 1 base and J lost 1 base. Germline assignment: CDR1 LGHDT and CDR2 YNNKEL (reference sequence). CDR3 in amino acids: CASSQAGQGQETQYF. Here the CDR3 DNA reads TGTGCCAGCAGCCAAGCGGGACAGGGCCAAGAGACCCAGTACTTC.

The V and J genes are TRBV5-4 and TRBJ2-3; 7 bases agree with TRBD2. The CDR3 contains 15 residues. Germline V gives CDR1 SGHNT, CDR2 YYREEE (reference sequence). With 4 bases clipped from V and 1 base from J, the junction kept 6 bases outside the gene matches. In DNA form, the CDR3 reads TGTGCCAGCAGCCCCGGGACTACCCGCACAGATACGCAGTATTTT. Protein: CASSPGTTRTDTQYF. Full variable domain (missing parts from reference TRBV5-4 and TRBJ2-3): ETGVTQSPTHLIKTRGQQVTLRCSSQSGHNTVSWYQQALGQGPQFIFQYYREEENGRGNFPPRFSGLQFPNYSSELNVNALELDDSALYLCASSPGTTRTDTQYFGPGTRLTVL.

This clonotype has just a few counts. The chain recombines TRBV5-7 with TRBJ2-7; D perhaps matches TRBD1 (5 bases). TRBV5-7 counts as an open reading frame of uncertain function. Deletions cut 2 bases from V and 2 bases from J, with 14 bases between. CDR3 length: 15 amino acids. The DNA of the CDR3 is TGTGCCAGCAGCTTCGAGGCCAGGGCGACCTACGAGCAGTACTTC. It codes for CASSFEARATYEQYF.

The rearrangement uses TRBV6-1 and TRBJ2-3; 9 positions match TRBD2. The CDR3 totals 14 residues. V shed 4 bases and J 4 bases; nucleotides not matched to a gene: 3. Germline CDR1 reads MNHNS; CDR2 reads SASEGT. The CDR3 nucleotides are TGTGCCAGCAGTGCTAGCGGGGACCCAGATACGCAGTATTTT. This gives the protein CASSASGDPDTQYF.

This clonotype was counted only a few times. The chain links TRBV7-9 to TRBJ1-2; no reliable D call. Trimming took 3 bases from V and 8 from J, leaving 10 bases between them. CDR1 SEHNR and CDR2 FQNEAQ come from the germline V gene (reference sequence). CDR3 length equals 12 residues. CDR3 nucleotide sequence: TGTGCCAGCAGCTTGGAGGTGGGGGGCTACACCTTC. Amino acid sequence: CASSLEVGGYTF.

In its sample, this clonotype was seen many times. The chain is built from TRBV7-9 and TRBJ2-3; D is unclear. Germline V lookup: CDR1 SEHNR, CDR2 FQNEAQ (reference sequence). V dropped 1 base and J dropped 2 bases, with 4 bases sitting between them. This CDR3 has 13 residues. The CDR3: CASSLGLTDTQYF. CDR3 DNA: TGTGCCAGCAGCTTAGGACTCACAGATACGCAGTATTTT.

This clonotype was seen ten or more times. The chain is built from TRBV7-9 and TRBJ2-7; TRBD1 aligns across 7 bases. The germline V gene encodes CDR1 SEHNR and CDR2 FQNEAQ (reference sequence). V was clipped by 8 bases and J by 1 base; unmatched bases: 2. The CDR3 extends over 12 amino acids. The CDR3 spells CASGRGSYEQYF. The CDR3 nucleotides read TGTGCCAGCGGCAGGGGGTCCTACGAGCAGTACTTC. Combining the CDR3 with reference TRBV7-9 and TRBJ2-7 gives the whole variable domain DTGVSQNPRHKITKRGQNVTFRCDPISEHNRLYWYRQTLGQGPEFLTYFQNEAQLEKSRLLSDRFSAERPKGSFSTLEIQRTEQGDSAMYLCASGRGSYEQYFGPGTRLTVT.

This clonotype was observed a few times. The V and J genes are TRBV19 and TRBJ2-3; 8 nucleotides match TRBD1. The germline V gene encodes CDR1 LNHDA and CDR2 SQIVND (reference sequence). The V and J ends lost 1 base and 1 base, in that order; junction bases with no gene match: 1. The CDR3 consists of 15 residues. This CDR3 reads CASSIAQGGTDTQYF. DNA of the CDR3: TGTGCCAGTAGTATAGCACAGGGGGGCACAGATACGCAGTATTTT. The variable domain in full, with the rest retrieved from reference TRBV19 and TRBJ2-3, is DGGITQSPKYLFRKEGQNVTLSCEQNLNHDAMYWYRQDPGQGLRLIYYSQIVNDFQKGDIAEGYSVSREKKESFPLTVTSAQKNPTAFYLCASSIAQGGTDTQYFGPGTRLTVL.

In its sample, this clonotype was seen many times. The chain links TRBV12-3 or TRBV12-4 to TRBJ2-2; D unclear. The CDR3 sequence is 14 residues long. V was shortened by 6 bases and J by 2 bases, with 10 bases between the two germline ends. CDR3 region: CASSLNLNTGELFF. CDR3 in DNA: TGTGCCAGCAGCCTGAACCTTAACACCGGGGAGCTGTTTTTT.

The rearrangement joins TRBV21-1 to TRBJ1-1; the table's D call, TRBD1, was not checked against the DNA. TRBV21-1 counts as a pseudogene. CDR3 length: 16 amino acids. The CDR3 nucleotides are TGTGCCAGCAGCAAAAATAGGACAGGGGCGGGCACTGAAGCTTTCTTT. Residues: CASSKNRTGAGTEAFF.

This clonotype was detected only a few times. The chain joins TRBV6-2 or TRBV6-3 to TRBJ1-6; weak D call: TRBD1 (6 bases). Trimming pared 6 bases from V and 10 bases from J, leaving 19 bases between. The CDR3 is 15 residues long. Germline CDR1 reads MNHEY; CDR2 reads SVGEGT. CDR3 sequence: CASSKVRGTGSPLHF. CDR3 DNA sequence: TGTGCCAGCAGCAAAGTCAGGGGAACGGGGTCACCCCTCCACTTT.

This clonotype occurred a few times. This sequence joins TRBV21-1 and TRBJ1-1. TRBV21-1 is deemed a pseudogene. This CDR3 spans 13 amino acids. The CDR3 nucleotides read TGTGCCAGCAGCAGAAGGGGTTTCGCTGAAGCTTTCTTT. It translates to CASSRRGFAEAFF.

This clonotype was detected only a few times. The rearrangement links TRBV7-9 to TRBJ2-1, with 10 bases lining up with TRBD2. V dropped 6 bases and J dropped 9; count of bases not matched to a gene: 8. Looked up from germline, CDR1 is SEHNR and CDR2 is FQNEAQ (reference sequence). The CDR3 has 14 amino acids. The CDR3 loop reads CASSQSGGATEQFF. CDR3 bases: TGTGCCAGCAGTCAAAGCGGGGGGGCCACTGAGCAGTTCTTC.

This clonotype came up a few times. CDR3 nucleotides: TGTGCCAGCAGCCCGTTCGGAGATACGCAGTATTTT. This gives the protein CASSPFGDTQYF. V gene TRBV7-3 combines with J gene TRBJ2-3, with no clear D. Trimming left V 5 bases short and J 5 bases short, with 8 bases between. From germline, CDR1 is SGHTA and CDR2 FQGTGA. This CDR3 is built from 12 residues. The whole variable domain, filled in from reference TRBV7-3 and TRBJ2-3, reads GAGVSQTPSNKVTEKGKYVELRCDPISGHTALYWYRQSLGQGPEFLIYFQGTGAADDSGLPNDRFFAVRPEGSVSTLKIQRTERGDSAVYLCASSPFGDTQYFGPGTRLTVL.

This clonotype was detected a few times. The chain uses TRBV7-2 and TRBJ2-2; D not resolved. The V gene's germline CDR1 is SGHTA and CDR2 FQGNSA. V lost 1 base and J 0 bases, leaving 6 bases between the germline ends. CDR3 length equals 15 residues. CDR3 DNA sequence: TGTGCCAGCAGCTTAGGCATCCCGAACACCGGGGAGCTGTTTTTT. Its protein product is CASSLGIPNTGELFF.

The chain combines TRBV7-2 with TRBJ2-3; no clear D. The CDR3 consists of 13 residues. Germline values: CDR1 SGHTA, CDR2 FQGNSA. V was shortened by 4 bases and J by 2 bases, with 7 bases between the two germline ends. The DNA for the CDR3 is TGTGCCAGCAGCTACTCGACCACAGATACGCAGTATTTT. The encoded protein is CASSYSTTDTQYF. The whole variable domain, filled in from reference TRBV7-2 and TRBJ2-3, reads GAGVSQSPSNKVTEKGKDVELRCDPISGHTALYWYRQSLGQGLEFLIYFQGNSAPDKSGLPSDRFSAERTGGSVSTLTIQRTQQEDSAVYLCASSYSTTDTQYFGPGTRLTVL.

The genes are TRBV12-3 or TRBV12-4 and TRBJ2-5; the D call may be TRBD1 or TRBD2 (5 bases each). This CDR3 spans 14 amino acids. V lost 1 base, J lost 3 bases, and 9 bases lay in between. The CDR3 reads CASSLVQGEETQYF. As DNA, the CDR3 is TGTGCCAGCAGTTTAGTGCAGGGAGAAGAGACCCAGTACTTC.

The DNA for the CDR3 is TGTGCCAGCAGCCAACAGGGGTCCACTGAAGCTTTCTTT. Amino acids: CASSQQGSTEAFF. The chain combines TRBV3-1 with TRBJ1-1; TRBD1 is a possible D gene (6 bases). Per germline, CDR1 LGHDT and CDR2 YNNKEL (reference sequence). The CDR3 extends over 13 amino acids. Trimming took off 2 bases at V and 4 bases at J, with 8 bases between the two ends.

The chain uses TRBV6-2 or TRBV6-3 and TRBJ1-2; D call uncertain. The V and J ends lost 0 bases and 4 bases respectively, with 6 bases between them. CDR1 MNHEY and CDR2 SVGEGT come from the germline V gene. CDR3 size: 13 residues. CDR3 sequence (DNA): TGTGCCAGCAGTTACTCGGCAGCCTATGGCTACACCTTC. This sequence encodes CASSYSAAYGYTF.

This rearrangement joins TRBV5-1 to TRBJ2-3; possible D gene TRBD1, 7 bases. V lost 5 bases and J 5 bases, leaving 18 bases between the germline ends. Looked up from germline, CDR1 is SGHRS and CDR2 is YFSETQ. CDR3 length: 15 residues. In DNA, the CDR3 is TGCGCCAGCAGACGGAATACAGGGGAGGAAGATACGCAGTATTTT. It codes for CASRRNTGEEDTQYF.

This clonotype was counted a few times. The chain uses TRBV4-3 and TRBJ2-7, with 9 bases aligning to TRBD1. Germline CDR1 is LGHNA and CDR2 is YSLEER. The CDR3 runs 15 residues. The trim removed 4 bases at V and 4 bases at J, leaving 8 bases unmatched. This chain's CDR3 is CASSPTGTGIYEQYF. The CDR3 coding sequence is TGCGCCAGCAGCCCCACGGGGACAGGGATTTACGAGCAGTACTTC.

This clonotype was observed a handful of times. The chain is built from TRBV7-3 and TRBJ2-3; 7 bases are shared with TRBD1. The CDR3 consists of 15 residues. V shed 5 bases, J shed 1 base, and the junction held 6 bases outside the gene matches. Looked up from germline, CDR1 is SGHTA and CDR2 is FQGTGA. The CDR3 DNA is TGTGCCAGCAGCCCATACAGGGGCCGCACAGATACGCAGTATTTT. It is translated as CASSPYRGRTDTQYF. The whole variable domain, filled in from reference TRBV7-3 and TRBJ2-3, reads GAGVSQTPSNKVTEKGKYVELRCDPISGHTALYWYRQSLGQGPEFLIYFQGTGAADDSGLPNDRFFAVRPEGSVSTLKIQRTERGDSAVYLCASSPYRGRTDTQYFGPGTRLTVL.

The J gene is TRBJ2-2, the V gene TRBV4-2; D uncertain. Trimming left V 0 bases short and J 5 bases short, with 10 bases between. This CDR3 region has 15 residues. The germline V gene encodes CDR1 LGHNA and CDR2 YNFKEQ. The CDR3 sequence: CASSQEVSGTGELFF. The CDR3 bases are TGTGCCAGCAGCCAAGAGGTATCAGGTACCGGGGAGCTGTTTTTT.

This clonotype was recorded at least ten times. The CDR3 loop reads CASSPPGEVDTQYF. The CDR3 coding sequence is TGTGCCAGCTCACCACCTGGAGAGGTAGATACGCAGTATTTT. V usage is TRBV18 and J usage is TRBJ2-3; no definite D call. Trimming stripped 0 bases from V and 5 bases from J, with 9 bases between. Germline V gene data show CDR1 as KGHSH and CDR2 as LQKENI. The CDR3 loop spans 14 amino acids.